These T cell receptor beta chains were read from a single sample in a study of beta chain features in type 1 diabetes. The table came from immunoSEQ multiplex PCR; TCRdb's copy has only in-frame clones and leaves some out. Of hundreds of thousands of clones in the sample, roughly 13% are singletons; the top ten hold less than 0.02%. The source material was naive CD4+ T cells from blood. The receptors stem from a young man in good health. Both conserved end residues are part of each CDR3. D genes are given only for firm matches. Only part of the rows carry a size: once, few, many, or a class if the clone is expanded.

size: few
D: .
J: TRBJ1-3
length: 14
V: TRBV18
CDR3: CASSPGLGENTIYF
DNA: TGTGCCAGCTCACCTGGATTGGGAGAAAACACCATATATTTT

size: .
D: .
J: TRBJ2-7
length: 13
V: TRBV28
CDR3: CASSFVDSYEQYF
DNA: TGTGCCAGCAGTTTTGTAGACTCCTACGAGCAGTACTTC

size: .
D: .
J: TRBJ2-2
length: 12
V: TRBV6-5
CDR3: CASSSGIRELFF
DNA: TGTGCCAGCAGTTCCGGTATCCGGGAGCTGTTTTTT

size: .
D: .
J: TRBJ2-5
length: 13
V: TRBV10-3
CDR3: CAIKVGGGETQYF
DNA: TGTGCCATCAAAGTTGGGGGCGGAGAGACCCAGTACTTC

size: .
D: TRBD1
J: TRBJ2-7
length: 12
V: TRBV28
CDR3: CASSSGQLEQYF
DNA: TGTGCCAGCAGTTCGGGACAGTTGGAGCAGTACTTC

size: few
D: TRBD2
J: TRBJ2-5
length: 15
V: TRBV5-6
CDR3: CASSSRLAGGETQYF
DNA: TGTGCCAGCAGCTCCCGACTAGCGGGGGGAGAGACCCAGTACTTC

size: few
D: TRBD2
J: TRBJ2-5
length: 16
V: TRBV7-2
CDR3: CASSPGLGAGEETQYF
DNA: TGTGCCAGCAGCCCAGGTCTTGGGGCGGGGGAAGAGACCCAGTACTTC

size: few
D: .
J: TRBJ1-1
length: 13
V: TRBV13
CDR3: CASSSTVNTEAFF
DNA: TGTGCCAGCAGTTCTACAGTGAACACTGAAGCTTTCTTT

size: few
D: TRBD2
J: TRBJ2-1
length: 15
V: TRBV5-6
CDR3: CASSRWEGFLGEQFF
DNA: TGTGCCAGCAGCCGGTGGGAGGGCTTCCTCGGCGAGCAGTTCTTC

size: .
D: .
J: TRBJ1-1
length: 15
V: TRBV7-2
CDR3: CASSFLGGWDTEAFF
DNA: TGTGCCAGCAGCTTCCTGGGGGGTTGGGACACTGAAGCTTTCTTT

size: .
D: TRBD1
J: TRBJ2-7
length: 14
V: TRBV18
CDR3: CASSRDSLTYEQYF
DNA: TGTGCCAGCTCACGGGACAGCTTAACCTACGAGCAGTACTTC

size: .
D: TRBD1
J: TRBJ2-6
length: 16
V: TRBV5-4
CDR3: CASSSRTGTGANVLTF
DNA: TGTGCCAGCAGCTCCCGGACAGGGACTGGGGCCAACGTCCTGACTTTC

size: few
D: .
J: TRBJ2-5
length: 16
V: TRBV7-9
CDR3: CASSLGGRWERETQYF
DNA: TGTGCCAGCAGCTTAGGAGGGCGTTGGGAGAGAGAGACCCAGTACTTC

size: few
D: .
J: TRBJ2-7
length: 13
V: TRBV27
CDR3: CASSLSLSYEQYF
DNA: TGTGCCAGCAGTTTATCCCTCTCCTACGAGCAGTACTTC

size: .
D: .
J: TRBJ2-6
length: 15
V: TRBV5-1
CDR3: CASSLESLGANVLTF
DNA: TGCGCCAGCAGCCTAGAGTCCTTAGGGGCCAACGTCCTGACTTTC